This TCR beta chain was captured in a study of T cell responses to AZD1222 COVID-19 vaccine. Using immunoSEQ multiplex PCR, the repertoire was profiled, and TCRdb retains in-frame clones only, with some absent. The sample shows around 120,000 clones, 80% to 95% of them seen only once. The CDR3 is 16 residues long. Germline V CDR1 and CDR2: LGHNA, YSLEER. J was trimmed by 4 bases and V by 4 bases; bases with no gene match: 10. The sequence derives from an adult who received the AZD1222 COVID-19 vaccine. This chain uses TRBV4-3 with TRBJ2-3; 8 bases map to TRBD2. The sample here was peripheral blood, taken 28 days after the second AZD1222 dose. CDR3 sequence reads: CASSLGSGGAADTQYF. CDR3 DNA: TGCGCCAGCAGCCTAGGGTCGGGGGGGGCGGCAGATACGCAGTATTTT.